The 23 T cell receptor beta chains below were found in one sample sequenced in a study of neurological immune-mediated disorders. TCRdb re-called the 5' RACE reads through MiXCR, storing one row per CDR3 protein. The sample consists of 45,000 or so distinct CDR3 sequences, roughly 12% of them appearing once. Sequencing input: PBMCs. All receptors come from a female donor in good health.

This clonotype was counted ten times or more. The chain joins TRBV3-1 to TRBJ2-5; D is unclear. The CDR3 consists of 12 residues. Germline V gene data show CDR1 as LGHDT and CDR2 as YNNKEL (reference sequence). Trimming took 0 bases from V and 5 from J, leaving 4 bases between them. The CDR3, as DNA: TGTGCCAGCAGCCAAGACGGGGAGACCCAGTACTTC. Encoded protein: CASSQDGETQYF.

This clonotype was seen many times. V and J are TRBV12-3 or TRBV12-4 and TRBJ2-5; tentative D call: TRBD2 (5 bases). This CDR3 is 13 amino acids long. V was trimmed by 6 bases and J by 5 bases, leaving 13 bases between them. CDR3 loop: CASRAVKSETQYF. The CDR3 nucleotides read TGTGCCAGCAGAGCGGTAAAATCGGAGACCCAGTACTTC.

This clonotype has at least ten counts. The chain couples TRBV12-3 or TRBV12-4 to TRBJ2-7; D perhaps matches TRBD2 (5 bases). This CDR3 spans 11 amino acids. The V and J ends lost 3 bases and 7 bases respectively, with 7 bases between them. The CDR3 DNA is TGTGCCAGCAGTTTTTCGGGAGAGCAGTACTTC. Translation: CASSFSGEQYF.

The table lists this clonotype with many counts. The chain couples TRBV5-1 to TRBJ2-2, with no clear D. The CDR3 length is 13 residues. V gave up 4 bases and J gave up 7 bases, with 11 bases separating them. Per the germline V gene, CDR1 is SGHRS and CDR2 is YFSETQ. The chain's CDR3 is CASSQDVRGELFF. The CDR3 DNA sequence: TGCGCCAGCAGCCAGGACGTCCGCGGGGAGCTGTTTTTT.

The chain links TRBV25-1 to TRBJ2-4; D perhaps matches TRBD1 (6 bases). Germline values: CDR1 MGHDK, CDR2 SYGVNS. The CDR3 consists of 18 residues. With 4 bases removed from V and 0 bases from J, the gap between germline ends came to 19 bases. CDR3 amino acids: CASSVGQTIAGAKNIQYF. The DNA for the CDR3 is TGTGCCAGCAGTGTTGGACAGACAATTGCGGGAGCCAAAAACATTCAGTACTTC.

This clonotype occurred many times. The rearrangement uses TRBV7-2 and TRBJ2-1, with D possibly being TRBD1 or TRBD2 (6 bases each). V was clipped by 3 bases and J by 4 bases, with 13 bases between them. This CDR3 comprises 15 residues. The germline gives CDR1 SGHTA, CDR2 FQGNSA. The CDR3 region has the DNA TGTGCCAGCAGCTTTGGGGGGCGGGCTTACAATGAGCAGTTCTTC. Its translation: CASSFGGRAYNEQFF.

This chain links TRBV10-3 with TRBJ1-1, with D perhaps matching TRBD1 (6 bases). The CDR3 has 14 residues. The V gene lost 2 bases and the J gene lost 5 bases, with 12 bases spanning the gap. Germline assignment: CDR1 ENHRY and CDR2 SYGVKD. CDR3 DNA sequence: TGTGCCATCAGTGAGACAGGGATGGGTACTGAAGCTTTCTTT. Amino acid sequence: CAISETGMGTEAFF.

This clonotype was picked up many times. This chain uses TRBV29-1 with TRBJ2-3; 7 bases agree with TRBD2. Germline CDR1 is SQVTM and CDR2 is ANQGSEA. V trimming: 7 bases; J trimming: 2 bases; junction bases outside the gene matches: 6. This CDR3 comprises 13 residues. The CDR3 reads CSAQRDPTDTQYF. CDR3 nucleotide sequence: TGCAGCGCCCAGCGGGATCCCACAGATACGCAGTATTTT.

This clonotype has ten or more counts. This sequence joins TRBV29-1 and TRBJ2-3, with D possibly being TRBD1 or TRBD2 (5 bases each). Germline V gives CDR1 SQVTM, CDR2 ANQGSEA. Trimming took 3 bases from V and 2 from J, leaving 15 bases between them. The CDR3 runs 15 residues. CDR3 sequence: CSVESQPGPTDTQYF. The CDR3 bases are TGCAGCGTTGAGTCCCAACCGGGGCCCACAGATACGCAGTATTTT.

Ten or more counts support this clonotype. The CDR3 region is CSAQAGGSKTQYF. The CDR3 coding sequence is TGCAGTGCTCAAGCGGGGGGGTCAAAAACGCAGTATTTT. The chain links TRBV20-1 to TRBJ2-3, with 10 bases identical to TRBD2. The CDR3 contains 13 residues. Trimming removed 5 bases from V and 9 bases from J; junction bases left unmatched: 8. Germline CDR1 is DFQATT and CDR2 is SNEGSKA (reference sequence).

By its share, this clonotype is medium-sized (0.01 to 0.1%). The chain links TRBV3-1 to TRBJ2-2; maybe TRBD2 (6 bases). Between the trimmed V and J ends, which lost 0 bases and 2 bases, there was a span of 10 bases. CDR1 and CDR2 from the germline V gene are LGHDT and YNNKEL (reference sequence). This CDR3 is built from 16 residues. CDR3 DNA: TGTGCCAGCAGCCAAGAGAAAGGACTAAACACCGGGGAGCTGTTTTTT. Its translation: CASSQEKGLNTGELFF.

In this sample, this clonotype turned up once. No conserved phenylalanine or tryptophan is present at the end of the CDR3, so a read error is the likely explanation. V is TRBV5-1 and J is TRBJ1-1; the D gene is possibly TRBD1 (5 bases). There are 16 residues in the CDR3. Germline V CDR1 and CDR2: SGHRS, YFSETQ. The V gene lost 2 bases and the J gene lost 0 bases, with 14 bases spanning the gap. The CDR3 region is CASSFGLTEMNTEAFL. The DNA of the CDR3 is TGCGCCAGCAGCTTTGGTTTGACAGAGATGAACACTGAAGCTTTCCTT.

The chain joins TRBV21-1 to TRBJ2-2; TRBD1, the D gene given by the table, was not confirmed from the DNA. TRBV21-1 is a known pseudogene. This CDR3 is 14 amino acids long. In nucleotides, the CDR3 is TGTGCCAGCAGCACCCCGGCGGCCACCGGGGAGCTGTTTTTT. This codes for CASSTPAATGELFF.

At least ten counts were recorded for this clonotype. The gene calls are TRBV7-9 and TRBJ2-1; D gene ambiguous. Deletions cut 5 bases from V and 5 bases from J, with 16 bases between. The V gene's germline CDR1 is SEHNR and CDR2 FQNEAQ (reference sequence). CDR3 length equals 15 residues. The CDR3 DNA sequence: TGTGCCAGCAGCGGACGCGTGACAAATAACAATGAGCAGTTCTTC. Translated: CASSGRVTNNNEQFF.

The rearrangement uses TRBV6-5 and TRBJ2-1, with a possible D match to TRBD2 (6 bases). The CDR3 covers 15 residues. V shed 4 bases and J shed 5 bases, with 15 bases lying between them. Germline CDR1 and CDR2: MNHEY and SVGAGI. The CDR3 DNA sequence: TGTGCCAGCAGTTTCCGGGACTCCGCGCACAATGAGCAGTTCTTC. It translates to CASSFRDSAHNEQFF.

This clonotype appeared a few times. This sequence joins TRBV3-1 and TRBJ2-1, with 13 bases aligning to TRBD2. This CDR3 has 13 residues. With 1 base clipped from V and 15 bases from J, the junction kept 3 bases outside the gene matches. The V gene's germline CDR1 is LGHDT and CDR2 YNNKEL (reference sequence). The CDR3 loop reads CASSQVGLAGPFF. In DNA, the CDR3 is TGTGCCAGCAGCCAAGTGGGACTAGCGGGACCGTTCTTC.

This clonotype was detected many times. This rearrangement joins TRBV6-1 to TRBJ1-5, with TRBD1 identical over 7 bases. This CDR3 is 18 amino acids long. Germline-derived CDR1 and CDR2 are MNHNS and SASEGT. J gave up 2 bases and V 6 bases, and 16 bases lay outside the gene matches. This CDR3 is CASSPGTAGGEGNQPQHF. In DNA, the CDR3 is TGTGCCAGCAGCCCCGGGACAGCGGGAGGGGAGGGCAATCAGCCCCAGCATTTT.

The table lists this clonotype with many counts. This CDR3 is CASSVGTGSQPQHF. Written as DNA, the CDR3 is TGTGCCAGCAGCGTAGGGACAGGGAGTCAGCCCCAGCATTTT. The chain is built from TRBV6-5 and TRBJ1-5, with TRBD1 matching 9 bases. Germline assignment: CDR1 MNHEY and CDR2 SVGAGI. V lost 6 bases and J lost 6; bases outside the gene matches: 6. This CDR3 contains 14 residues.

This clonotype appeared many times. This sequence joins TRBV7-3 and TRBJ2-5, with 8 bases identical to TRBD2. CDR1 and CDR2 (germline): SGHTA, FQGTGA. With V trimmed by 5 bases and J by 1 base, 6 bases remained unmatched. CDR3 length: 15 residues. The CDR3 nucleotides are TGTGCCAGCAGCCTTTCCGGGAGGGCCCAAGAGACCCAGTACTTC. Protein sequence: CASSLSGRAQETQYF. Full variable domain (missing parts from reference TRBV7-3 and TRBJ2-5): GAGVSQTPSNKVTEKGKYVELRCDPISGHTALYWYRQSLGQGPEFLIYFQGTGAADDSGLPNDRFFAVRPEGSVSTLKIQRTERGDSAVYLCASSLSGRAQETQYFGPGTRLLVL.

The CDR3 protein is CASRPPVTSGELFF. CDR3 DNA sequence: TGTGCCAGCAGGCCCCCCGTCACGTCCGGGGAGCTGTTTTTT. The V call is TRBV2, the J call TRBJ2-2; D uncertain. Germline CDR1 SNHLY, CDR2 FYNNEI. The CDR3 has 14 amino acids. Deletions cut 6 bases from V and 6 bases from J, with 14 bases between.

This clonotype was seen at least ten times. The rearrangement joins TRBV12-3 or TRBV12-4 to TRBJ1-1; D might be TRBD1 (5 bases). The CDR3 is made up of 14 amino acids. Trimming took off 1 base at V and 6 bases at J, with 12 bases between the two ends. The DNA for the CDR3 is TGTGCCAGCAGTTTAGGGTGGTCGGGGGCTGAAGCTTTCTTT. Translated: CASSLGWSGAEAFF.

This clonotype was seen at least ten times. This rearrangement joins TRBV20-1 to TRBJ2-3; TRBD2 matches at 9 bases. In germline, CDR1 is DFQATT, CDR2 SNEGSKA (reference sequence). The CDR3 is 15 amino acids. With 3 bases clipped from V and 4 bases from J, the junction kept 8 bases outside the gene matches. The CDR3 loop reads CSASDSGRSADTQYF. CDR3 bases: TGCAGTGCTAGTGATAGCGGGAGAAGCGCAGATACGCAGTATTTT.

In its sample, this clonotype was seen many times. The V and J genes are TRBV7-9 and TRBJ2-1, with 8 nucleotides matching TRBD2. V lost 4 bases, J lost 8 bases, and 10 bases stayed unmatched. CDR3 length equals 15 residues. Germline loops: CDR1 SEHNR, CDR2 FQNEAQ (reference sequence). The CDR3 bases are TGTGCCAGCAGCTCCAAACAGCCGGGACTAGATGAGCAGTTCTTC. This translates into CASSSKQPGLDEQFF.